The 16 T cell receptor beta chains below come from one sample, sequenced in a study of blood T cells in healthy people across ages (dated by TCRdb to between 2014 and 2017). The method behind the library was 5' RACE. The reads were generated on an Illumina HiSeq 2500. A second PCR of about 6 to 11 cycles was performed with a sample-barcoded 5' primer and a J-beta primer mix. TCRdb ran its own pipeline on the public reads, namely fastp trimming at Q25 and MiXCR clone calling, and kept in-frame beta chains. When rows share a CDR3 protein, they turn into one entry using the most common DNA and genes. For this sample there are approximately 810,000 distinct CDR3 sequences; under 40% appear just once. Clones ranked in the top ten supply 10% to 15% of the sample. Sequenced: blood. These TCRs come from a man between 18 and 29 years old in good health.

J is TRBJ2-5 and V is TRBV12-3 or TRBV12-4; 9 bases align to TRBD2. V shed 1 base, J shed 2 bases, and the junction held 8 bases outside the gene matches. This CDR3 comprises 17 residues. This chain's CDR3 is CASSLGVSGGLQETQYF. The CDR3 DNA is TGTGCCAGCAGTTTAGGTGTCAGCGGGGGGTTGCAAGAGACCCAGTACTTC.

This clonotype came up a few times. The V gene is TRBV4-3, the J gene TRBJ1-5, with TRBD1 matching over 8 bases. The CDR3 has 14 amino acids. Germline CDR1 reads LGHNA; CDR2 reads YSLEER. V gave up 1 base and J gave up 9 bases; unmatched junction bases: 5. The CDR3 region has the DNA TGCGCCAGCAGCCAAGGGACAGGGAAGCGGCCCCAGCATTTT. Translating gives CASSQGTGKRPQHF.

In this sample, this clonotype turned up many times. The gene calls are TRBV12-3 or TRBV12-4 and TRBJ2-1, with 12 bases lining up with TRBD1. The CDR3 is 20 amino acids. Trimming at V came to 10 bases and at J to 0 bases, leaving 19 bases not matched to a gene. CDR3 DNA sequence: TGTGCCACTCACGGGTTGCCGGGACAGGGGGCTCAGAGCTCCTACAATGAGCAGTTCTTC. Its translation: CATHGLPGQGAQSSYNEQFF.

This clonotype was detected a few times. The CDR3 region is CASRRDSYEQYF. The CDR3 DNA follows: TGTGCCAGCAGACGGGACAGTTACGAGCAGTACTTC. This chain joins TRBV6-5 and TRBJ2-7; 7 bases are a match to TRBD1. CDR1 MNHEY and CDR2 SVGAGI come from the germline V gene. This CDR3 has 12 amino acids. J was trimmed by 4 bases and V by 6 bases; bases with no gene match: 3.

This clonotype was seen only a few times. This chain links TRBV20-1 with TRBJ2-7; no definite D call. Between the trimmed V and J ends, which lost 5 bases and 0 bases, there was a span of 8 bases. In germline, CDR1 is DFQATT, CDR2 SNEGSKA (reference sequence). This CDR3 region has 12 residues. The CDR3: CSAPDLSYEQYF. The CDR3, as DNA: TGCAGTGCTCCCGACCTCTCCTACGAGCAGTACTTC.

This clonotype came up a few times. The chain couples TRBV30 to TRBJ1-5, with TRBD1 as a possible D gene (5 bases). Deletions cut 7 bases from V and 3 bases from J, with 13 bases between. The CDR3 contains 13 residues. Per germline, CDR1 GTSNPN and CDR2 SVGIG (reference sequence). The DNA for the CDR3 is TGTGCCTCCGGGGACGGATACAATCAGCCCCAGCATTTT. Translation: CASGDGYNQPQHF.

This clonotype has a handful of counts. A much bigger clone sits one base away, suggesting this may be a read error. This chain uses TRBV12-3 or TRBV12-4 with TRBJ2-5; D may be TRBD1 (6 bases). The closer fit of TRBJ2-1 to the DNA end suggests the J call may be wrong. CDR3 length: 13 amino acids. This chain's CDR3 is CASSTGTQETQFF. CDR3 nucleotides: TGTGCCAGCAGCACAGGGACACAAGAGACCCAGTTCTTC.

The chain couples TRBV10-3 to TRBJ2-1; TRBD1 aligns across 7 bases. CDR1 and CDR2 (germline): ENHRY, SYGVKD. CDR3 length equals 15 residues. Trimming took 10 bases from V and 6 from J; bases not matched to a gene: 15. The CDR3 DNA reads TGTGCCACAACCCTCCGGAACAGGGGCGGCAATGAGCAGTTCTTC. Translating gives CATTLRNRGGNEQFF.

Regarding this clonotype: This could be a read error, since a much larger clone is one nucleotide away. The chain combines TRBV5-1 with TRBJ2-5; D is possibly TRBD1 (5 bases). The germline gives CDR1 SGHRS, CDR2 YFSETQ. V lost 4 bases to trimming and J lost 11 bases, with 21 bases between them. This CDR3 comprises 14 residues. The CDR3 DNA is TGCGCCAGCAGCGACAGAAAGGGGTACAATGAGCAGTACTTC. It codes for CASSDRKGYNEQYF.

Many counts were recorded for this clonotype. The rearrangement uses TRBV20-1 and TRBJ2-7, with TRBD2 matching 7 bases. CDR1 and CDR2 (germline): DFQATT, SNEGSKA (reference sequence). J lost 1 base, V lost 6 bases, and 6 bases had no gene match. This CDR3 spans 13 amino acids. CDR3 sequence: CSAPLGGSYEQYF. The CDR3 nucleotides read TGCAGTGCACCTCTCGGGGGGTCCTACGAGCAGTACTTC.

V gene TRBV10-3 combines with J gene TRBJ1-1; D not certain. The CDR3 has 11 amino acids. Per the germline V gene, CDR1 is ENHRY and CDR2 is SYGVKD. The V and J ends lost 11 bases and 1 base respectively, with 8 bases between them. CDR3 loop: CAARANTEAFF. The CDR3 nucleotides are TGTGCCGCCCGGGCGAACACTGAAGCTTTCTTT.

This chain links TRBV6-5 with TRBJ2-5; 8 nucleotides align to TRBD2. Trimming at V came to 4 bases and at J to 2 bases, leaving 9 bases not matched to a gene. Germline V gene sequence: CDR1 MNHEY, CDR2 SVGAGI. This CDR3 region has 16 residues. The CDR3 spells CASSSPDSGGQETQYF. The CDR3 region has the DNA TGTGCCAGCAGTTCCCCTGACAGCGGGGGACAAGAGACCCAGTACTTC.

This clonotype has a handful of counts. The rearrangement joins TRBV12-3 or TRBV12-4 to TRBJ1-2; 9 bases fit TRBD1. Trimming removed 6 bases from V and 7 bases from J; junction bases left unmatched: 12. The CDR3 is 15 amino acids. The CDR3 DNA reads TGTGCCAGCAGCCCGACCCTGGGACAGGGTGGTGGCTACACCTTC. This codes for CASSPTLGQGGGYTF.

The V gene is TRBV7-2, the J gene TRBJ1-2, with 7 bases lining up with TRBD1. CDR3 length: 14 residues. With 3 bases clipped from V and 5 bases from J, the junction kept 6 bases outside the gene matches. Germline V CDR1 and CDR2: SGHTA, FQGNSA. This chain's CDR3 is CASSLSGTDYGYTF. In DNA form, the CDR3 reads TGTGCCAGCAGCTTGTCCGGGACAGATTATGGCTACACCTTC.

The chain couples TRBV9 to TRBJ1-1; D might be TRBD1 (6 bases). V lost 4 bases to trimming and J lost 3 bases, with 19 bases between them. This CDR3 has 16 residues. CDR1 is SGDLS and CDR2 is YYNGEE in the germline V gene. In DNA, the CDR3 is TGTGCCAGCAGCCCCCATGGTATGGGGGGCGACACTGAAGCTTTCTTT. This codes for CASSPHGMGGDTEAFF.

This clonotype was observed a few times. This rearrangement joins TRBV6-5 to TRBJ1-2; 7 bases line up with TRBD1. The germline V gene encodes CDR1 MNHEY and CDR2 SVGAGI. This CDR3 is 13 amino acids long. V shed 6 bases, J shed 0 bases, and the junction held 1 base outside the gene matches. As DNA, the CDR3 is TGTGCCAGCAGCGGACAGGCTAACTATGGCTACACCTTC. This sequence encodes CASSGQANYGYTF.